Listed below are T cell receptor beta chains from one sample, sequenced in a study of T-cell reconstitution after alpha-beta-depleted transplantation in children. A single record per CDR3 protein comes from TCRdb applying MiXCR to the PCR reads. The repertoire holds hundreds of thousands of distinct CDR3 sequences, with approximately 15% as singletons. Sequenced material: PBMCs, mostly from graft donor cells, taken 360 days after TCRalphabeta/CD19-depleted stem cell transplant. The receptors were gathered from a male patient younger than 18 who had a stem cell transplant for acute lymphoblastic leukemia, so the T cells may come from the graft donor. Both conserved end residues are trimmed from each CDR3. Some rows mark clone size as missing; the rest say once, few, many or name a class of expanded clone.

>NA|11|TRBV20-1|TRBJ2-1
SARDRLDNEQF
>few|11|TRBV9|TRBJ2-1
ASSFRSGLEQF
>many|12|TRBV5-1|TRBJ2-3
ASSPLGMEDTQY
>NA|11|TRBV27|TRBJ2-7
ASSYSSMASQY
>few|14|TRBV7-9|TRBJ2-7
ASSPTGLLPNYEQY
>NA|13|TRBV11-2|TRBJ1-1
ASSFDPGTDTEAF
>few|14|TRBV12-3/TRBV12-4|TRBJ2-1
ASRSYRGLTYNEQF
>NA|13|TRBV29-1|TRBJ2-1
SVGFQLARDNEQF
>many|12|TRBV10-3|TRBJ2-5
AISEWDVGETQY
>NA|17|TRBV20-1|TRBJ1-5
SARDPHTRGVISNQPQH
>few|15|TRBV4-1|TRBJ2-7
ASSPGVSSGRGYEQY
>few|13|TRBV7-2|TRBJ2-7
ASSLIARGSYEQY
>NA|16|TRBV15|TRBJ2-7
ATSPRTGRFQSSYEQY
>many|11|TRBV24-1|TRBJ2-3
ATSAGSTDTQY
>few|12|TRBV24-1|TRBJ1-5
ATSDQRGAEPQH